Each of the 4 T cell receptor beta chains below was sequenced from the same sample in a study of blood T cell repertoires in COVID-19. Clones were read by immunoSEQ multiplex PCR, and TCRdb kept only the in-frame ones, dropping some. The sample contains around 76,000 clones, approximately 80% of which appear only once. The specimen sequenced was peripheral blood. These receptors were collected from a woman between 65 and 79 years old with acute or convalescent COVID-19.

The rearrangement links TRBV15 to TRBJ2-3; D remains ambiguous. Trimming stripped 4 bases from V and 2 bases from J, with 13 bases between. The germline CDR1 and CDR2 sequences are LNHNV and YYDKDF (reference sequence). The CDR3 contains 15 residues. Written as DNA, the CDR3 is TGTGCCACCAGCACGGGTCATTCCGTCACAGATACGCAGTATTTT. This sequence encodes CATSTGHSVTDTQYF. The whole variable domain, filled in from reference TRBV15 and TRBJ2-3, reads DAMVIQNPRYQVTQFGKPVTLSCSQTLNHNVMYWYQQKSSQAPKLLFHYYDKDFNNEADTPDNFQSRRPNTSFCFLDIRSPGLGDTAMYLCATSTGHSVTDTQYFGPGTRLTVL.

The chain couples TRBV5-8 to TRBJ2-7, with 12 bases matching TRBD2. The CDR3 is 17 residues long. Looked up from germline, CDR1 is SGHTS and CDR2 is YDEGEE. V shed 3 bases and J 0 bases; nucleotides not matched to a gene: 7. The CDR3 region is CASSWLLAGGTSYEQYF. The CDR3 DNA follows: TGTGCCAGCAGCTGGCTCCTAGCGGGAGGGACCTCCTACGAGCAGTACTTC.

The chain's CDR3 is CASSRTGATEAFF. The DNA of the CDR3 is TGTGCCAGCAGCCGAACAGGAGCCACTGAAGCTTTCTTT. The gene calls are TRBV5-5 and TRBJ1-1; D possibly corresponds to TRBD1 (5 bases). This CDR3 is 13 amino acids long. The V and J ends lost 4 bases and 4 bases respectively, with 11 bases between them. In germline, CDR1 is SGHKS, CDR2 YYEKEE (reference sequence).

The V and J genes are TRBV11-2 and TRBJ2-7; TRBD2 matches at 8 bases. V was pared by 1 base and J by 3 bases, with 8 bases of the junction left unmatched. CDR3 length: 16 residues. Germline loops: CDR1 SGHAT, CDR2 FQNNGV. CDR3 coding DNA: TGTGCCAGCAGCTTAGTACTAGCGGCAGGCAGCTACGAGCAGTACTTC. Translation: CASSLVLAAGSYEQYF.